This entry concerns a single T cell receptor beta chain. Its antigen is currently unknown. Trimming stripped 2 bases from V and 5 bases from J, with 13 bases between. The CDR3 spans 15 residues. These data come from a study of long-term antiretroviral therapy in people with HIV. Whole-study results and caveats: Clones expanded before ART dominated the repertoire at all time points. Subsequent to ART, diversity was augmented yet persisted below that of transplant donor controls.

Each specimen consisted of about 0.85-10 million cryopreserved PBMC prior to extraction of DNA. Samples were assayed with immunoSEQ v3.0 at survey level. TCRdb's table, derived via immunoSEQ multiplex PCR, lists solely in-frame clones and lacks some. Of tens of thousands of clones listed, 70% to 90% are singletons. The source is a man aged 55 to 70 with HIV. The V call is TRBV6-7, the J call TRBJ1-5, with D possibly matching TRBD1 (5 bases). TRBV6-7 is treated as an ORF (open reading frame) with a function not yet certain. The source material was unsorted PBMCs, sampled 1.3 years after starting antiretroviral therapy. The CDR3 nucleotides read TGTGCCAGCAGTTACCAGGGCGGATTTTATCAGCCCCAGCATTTT. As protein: CASSYQGGFYQPQHF.